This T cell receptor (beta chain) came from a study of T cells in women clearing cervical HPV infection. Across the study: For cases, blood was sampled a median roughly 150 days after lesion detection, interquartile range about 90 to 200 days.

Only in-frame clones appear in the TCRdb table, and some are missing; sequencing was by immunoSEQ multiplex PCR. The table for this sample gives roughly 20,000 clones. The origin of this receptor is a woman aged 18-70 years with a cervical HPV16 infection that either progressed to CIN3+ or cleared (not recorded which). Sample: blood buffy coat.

The covered CDR3 bases are TGTGCCAGCAGCTTGGGGGACAGGGGGGAAACTGAA. Protein sequence: CASSLGDRGETE. The complete CDR3 sequence is CASSLGDRGETEAFF. The chain recombines TRBV7-9 with TRBJ1-1; 11 bases fit TRBD1. From the germline J gene comes the end of the CDR3, since the read stops 3 residues before it. Germline CDR1 reads SEHNR; CDR2 reads FQNEAQ (reference sequence). There are 15 residues in the CDR3. V dropped 3 bases and J dropped 5; count of bases not matched to a gene: 5.